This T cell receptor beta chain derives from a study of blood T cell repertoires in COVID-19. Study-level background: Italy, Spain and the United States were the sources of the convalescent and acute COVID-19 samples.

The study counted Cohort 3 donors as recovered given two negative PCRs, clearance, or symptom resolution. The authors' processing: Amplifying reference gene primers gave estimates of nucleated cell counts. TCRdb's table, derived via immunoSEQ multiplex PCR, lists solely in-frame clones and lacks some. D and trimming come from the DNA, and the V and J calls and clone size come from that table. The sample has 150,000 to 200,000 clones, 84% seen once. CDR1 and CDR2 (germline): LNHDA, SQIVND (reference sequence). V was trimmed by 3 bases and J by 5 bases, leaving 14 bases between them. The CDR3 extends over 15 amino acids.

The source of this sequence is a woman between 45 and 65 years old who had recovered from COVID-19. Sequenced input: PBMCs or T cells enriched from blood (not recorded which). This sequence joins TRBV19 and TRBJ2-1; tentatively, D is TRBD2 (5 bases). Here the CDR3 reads CASSIASTTNNEQFF. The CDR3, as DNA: TGTGCCAGTAGTATTGCCTCGACTACAAACAATGAGCAGTTCTTC. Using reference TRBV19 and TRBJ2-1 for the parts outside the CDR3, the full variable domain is DGGITQSPKYLFRKEGQNVTLSCEQNLNHDAMYWYRQDPGQGLRLIYYSQIVNDFQKGDIAEGYSVSREKKESFPLTVTSAQKNPTAFYLCASSIASTTNNEQFFGPGTRLTVL.